This T cell receptor beta chain was documented in a study of blood T cell repertoires in COVID-19. Trimming cost V 0 bases and J 1 base, with 7 bases left between them. The CDR3 loop spans 14 amino acids. CDR1 and CDR2 (germline): SGHRS, YFSETQ. Sequencing was performed with immunoSEQ multiplex PCR; in TCRdb, only in-frame clones are kept and a portion is missing. Seen here are 250,000 or so clones, 80% to 90% observed once, and the top ten hold just over 0.85%. A note on this clone: Other DNA variants within this sample encode the same CDR3.

The sample was PBMCs or T cells enriched from blood (not recorded which). The V call is TRBV5-1, the J call TRBJ1-1; D unclear. The clonotype originates from a man aged 50 to 60 who had been exposed to COVID-19. CDR3 region: CASSLVPGNTEAFF. The CDR3, as DNA: TGCGCCAGCAGCTTGGTCCCAGGGAACACTGAAGCTTTCTTT.